These T cell receptor beta chains were read from a single sample in a study of patients and donors after allogeneic stem cell transplantation. In TCRdb, the RT-PCR reads were re-called with MiXCR into one record per CDR3 protein. The sample has more than 850,000 distinct CDR3 sequences; around 17% are singletons. Sequencing was carried out using blood, either unsorted or a sorted T cell fraction (not recorded which). The receptors come from a human donor who was either an allogeneic HSCT recipient or a stem cell or donor lymphocyte infusion donor (not recorded which). It is not recorded whose cells these are; they may come from a transplant donor. Both conserved end residues are part of each CDR3. A D gene is named only where the DNA matches it firmly. A row's size may be missing; if present it is once, few, many or a size class.

>13|few|-|TRBJ1-5|TRBV20-1
TGCAGTGCTAGGTCAAGTGGAAATCAGCCCCAGCATTTT
CSARSSGNQPQHF
>15|-|-|TRBJ2-2|TRBV11-2
TGTGCCAGCAGCTTTCTGGACTCAAACACCGGGGAGCTGTTTTTT
CASSFLDSNTGELFF
>13|-|-|TRBJ1-1|TRBV29-1
TGCAGCGTTGGTACGACAGACAACACTGAAGCTTTCTTT
CSVGTTDNTEAFF
>16|-|TRBD1|TRBJ1-5|TRBV3-1
TGTGCCAGCAGCCACCGGGGACAGGTCCCCGGTCAGCCCCAGCATTTT
CASSHRGQVPGQPQHF
>14|few|-|TRBJ2-7|TRBV19
TGTGCCAGTAGCACCGTAGAGGGAGAGTGGGAGCAGTACTTC
CASSTVEGEWEQYF
>13|few|-|TRBJ2-3|TRBV12-5
TGTGCTAGTGGCCAACTATCCGGAGATACGCAGTATTTT
CASGQLSGDTQYF
>15|few|-|TRBJ2-7|TRBV4-3
TGCGCCAGCAGCCAAGATTCCGCAGGGGTCTACGAGCAGTACTTC
CASSQDSAGVYEQYF
>16|many|TRBD2|TRBJ2-3|TRBV5-1
TGCGCCAGCAGCTTGGCAGCGGGGGGGTCCACAGATACGCAGTATTTT
CASSLAAGGSTDTQYF
>16|few|-|TRBJ2-7|TRBV6-1
TGTGCCAGCAGGGGATCTACCGGGACGGGGAACTACGAGCAGTACTTC
CASRGSTGTGNYEQYF
>12|-|-|TRBJ2-7|TRBV20-1
TGCAGTGCACAGGCTGACTCCTACGAGCAGTACTTC
CSAQADSYEQYF
>13|many|-|TRBJ2-2|TRBV12-3/TRBV12-4
TGTGCCAGCAGTACAAGGGGGACCGGGGAGCTGTTTTTT
CASSTRGTGELFF
>12|-|-|TRBJ1-1|TRBV29-1
TGCAGCGTTGACCCTACAGGGATGAGGGCTTTCTTT
CSVDPTGMRAFF
>13|few|TRBD1|TRBJ2-7|TRBV5-1
TGCGCCAGCAGCGGAGACAGGGGGCACGAGCAGTACTTC
CASSGDRGHEQYF
>14|-|-|TRBJ1-3|TRBV6-1
TGTGCCAGCCGCATTAGTGGATCTGGAAACACCATATATTTT
CASRISGSGNTIYF
>17|-|-|TRBJ2-5|TRBV4-2
TGTGCCAGCAGCCAGGAATCGGACTCCTCGGTGGGAGAGACCCAGTACTTC
CASSQESDSSVGETQYF
>12|many|-|TRBJ2-1|TRBV2
TGTGCCAGCAGTGTAGTGTATAATGAGCAGTTCTTC
CASSVVYNEQFF
>14|-|TRBD1|TRBJ1-1|TRBV12-3/TRBV12-4
TGTGCCAGCACCAAGACAGGGTCCTCCACTGAAGCTTTCTTT
CASTKTGSSTEAFF
>15|many|TRBD2|TRBJ2-7|TRBV5-1
TGCGCCAGCAGTCCCGGGACTAGCGGTTTGTACGAGCAGTACTTC
CASSPGTSGLYEQYF
>15|few|-|TRBJ1-4|TRBV20-1
TGCAGTGCTAGCTTTTCCGGGTTTTGGGCTGAAAAACTGTTTTTT
CSASFSGFWAEKLFF
>15|-|TRBD2|TRBJ2-3|TRBV6-5
TGTGCCAGCAGTTACTCGAGACTAGCCCCAGATACGCAGTATTTT
CASSYSRLAPDTQYF
>14|-|TRBD1|TRBJ1-1|TRBV6-1
TGTGCCAGCACTAAACAGGGGTTGGGGACTGAAGCTTTCTTT
CASTKQGLGTEAFF
>14|few|-|TRBJ2-1|TRBV5-1
TGCGCCAGCAGCTTGGCACGGGGTAGGAATGAGCAGTTCTTC
CASSLARGRNEQFF
>12|many|-|TRBJ2-7|TRBV29-1
TGCAGCGTTGATAATAGCCCCTACGAGCAGTACTTC
CSVDNSPYEQYF
>15|few|-|TRBJ1-1|TRBV27
TGTGCCAGCAGGTTTGAGGGGCGGGGGAACACTGAAGCTTTCTTT
CASRFEGRGNTEAFF
>15|many|-|TRBJ2-7|TRBV20-1
TGCAGTGCTAGAGTCGCCGGGACACCCACCTACGAGCAGTACTTC
CSARVAGTPTYEQYF
>14|once|-|TRBJ2-2|TRBV5-1
TGCGCCAGCAGCTCGAAACTAGACACCGGGGAGCTGTTTTTT
CASSSKLDTGELFF
>13|few|-|TRBJ1-3|TRBV24-1
TGTGCCACCAGTGAGAGCTCTGGAAACACCATATATTTT
CATSESSGNTIYF
>13|-|-|TRBJ2-1|TRBV7-3
TGTGCCAGCAGCTACACCCTAGCCAATGAGCAGTTCTTC
CASSYTLANEQFF
>16|-|-|TRBJ2-1|TRBV2
TGTGCCAGCAGGCCACAGGGACCCCGAGCCTACAATGAGCAGTTCTTC
CASRPQGPRAYNEQFF
>11|few|-|TRBJ2-7|TRBV20-1
TGCAGTGCTTACAGCACCTACGAGCAGTACTTC
CSAYSTYEQYF
>14|-|TRBD2|TRBJ2-1|TRBV29-1
TGCAGCGTTGAAGTTCCCACCTCGACTAGCGGGGAGTTCTTC
CSVEVPTSTSGEFF
>16|few|-|TRBJ2-3|TRBV24-1
TGTGCCACCAGTGAGCAGGGACTGCTCGACTTGGATACGCAGTATTTT
CATSEQGLLDLDTQYF
>15|few|-|TRBJ2-2|TRBV12-3/TRBV12-4
TGTGCCAGCAGTTTAAACAGGATGAACACCGGGGAGCTGTTTTTT
CASSLNRMNTGELFF
>15|-|-|TRBJ1-1|TRBV20-1
TGCAGTGCAAAGAAGCAGGGATGGTCGAACACTGAAGCTTTCTTT
CSAKKQGWSNTEAFF
>16|-|TRBD2|TRBJ2-5|TRBV7-8
TGTGCCAGCAGCTTAGTACTAGCGGGAGGAGGGGAGACCCAGTACTTC
CASSLVLAGGGETQYF
>15|few|TRBD2|TRBJ2-7|TRBV5-1
TGCGCCAGCAGCTTGTCTCTAGCGGGAGTACGCGAGCAGTACTTC
CASSLSLAGVREQYF
>13|-|-|TRBJ1-1|TRBV15
TGTGCCACCAGCAGAGTCGGGGGCACTGAAGCTTTCTTT
CATSRVGGTEAFF
>16|-|-|TRBJ1-3|TRBV18
TGTGCCAGCTCACCCCGGCGGGACAACTCTGGAAACACCATATATTTT
CASSPRRDNSGNTIYF
>12|-|TRBD1|TRBJ1-1|TRBV29-1
TGCAGCCCGGGACAGGGGAACACTGAAGCTTTCTTT
CSPGQGNTEAFF
>14|-|TRBD2|TRBJ2-1|TRBV5-1
TGCGCCAGCAGCTTGGGGGAGGGCAGGAATGAGCAGTTCTTC
CASSLGEGRNEQFF
>15|-|-|TRBJ2-7|TRBV21-1
TGTGCCAGAGACTCCGGGACAGGGACCTCCTACGAGCAGTACTTC
CARDSGTGTSYEQYF
>13|-|-|TRBJ1-2|TRBV5-1
TGCGCCAGCAGCTTGGACGCCCACTATGGCTACACCTTC
CASSLDAHYGYTF
>16|few|-|TRBJ1-6|TRBV5-1
TGCGCCAGCAGCTTGGCCGGGGGAATTAGGAATTCACCCCTCCACTTT
CASSLAGGIRNSPLHF
>15|-|-|TRBJ2-7|TRBV7-9
TGTGCCAGCAGCGCCCCGCAGGGGTTCTCCTACGAGCAGTACTTC
CASSAPQGFSYEQYF
>12|few|-|TRBJ1-6|TRBV30
TGTGCCTGGAGTGCTACTAATTCACCCCTCCACTTT
CAWSATNSPLHF
>17|few|-|TRBJ1-5|TRBV7-9
TGTGCCAGCAGCAACGCCTTAGAAATTTATAGCAATCAGCCCCAGCATTTT
CASSNALEIYSNQPQHF
>17|-|-|TRBJ1-2|TRBV24-1
TGTGCCACCAGTGATGAGCTGTCTGGTGGCAGATGGAATGGCTACACCTTC
CATSDELSGGRWNGYTF
>15|-|-|TRBJ2-3|TRBV28
TGTGCCAGCAGCCCTGCCACCTTGGGCACAGATACGCAGTATTTT
CASSPATLGTDTQYF
>15|-|-|TRBJ2-1|TRBV9
TGTGCCAGCAGCCCCCGGGGATTAGGCGACAATGAGCAGTTCTTC
CASSPRGLGDNEQFF
>12|-|TRBD2|TRBJ2-7|TRBV7-8
TGTGCCAGCAGCACTGGGGGGGAAGAGCAGTACTTC
CASSTGGEEQYF
>13|many|-|TRBJ2-2|TRBV29-1
TGCAGCGTTGAACGGCCGAACACCGGGGAGCTGTTTTTT
CSVERPNTGELFF
>14|-|-|TRBJ1-5|TRBV3-1
TGTGCCAGCAGTCTGAGTACACGTAATCAGCCCCAGCATTTT
CASSLSTRNQPQHF
>14|many|-|TRBJ2-5|TRBV7-3
TGTGCCAGCAGCTTAACGGGGGGGCGAGAGACCCAGTACTTC
CASSLTGGRETQYF
>15|few|-|TRBJ2-3|TRBV4-3
TGCGCCAGCAGCCAAGGGCTAGTGGGGGCGGATACGCAGTATTTT
CASSQGLVGADTQYF
>15|-|-|TRBJ1-2|TRBV9
TGTGCCAGCACCCCTGGAGAGGGGCCCTGGGGAGGCTACACCTTC
CASTPGEGPWGGYTF
>14|-|TRBD2|TRBJ2-5|TRBV6-1
TGTGCCAGCAACCCGACGGGGGGGAGAGAGACCCAGTACTTC
CASNPTGGRETQYF
>15|few|-|TRBJ2-7|TRBV7-2
TGTGCCAGCAGCTTACGGAGTGGGGAGTCCTACGAGCAGTACTTC
CASSLRSGESYEQYF
>19|-|TRBD2|TRBJ2-5|TRBV9
TGTGCCAGCAGCGGCCGAGGGACTAGCGGAATCACTGGGCAAGAGACCCAGTACTTC
CASSGRGTSGITGQETQYF